The 8 T cell receptor beta chains below were found in one sample sequenced in a study of human T cells and chemical hapten exposure. TCRdb called the RACE reads again in MiXCR, with one record for every CDR3 protein. The sample includes over 60,000 distinct CDR3 sequences, 9% to 12% seen only once; the top ten take around 6.8%. Time point here: patch test 2, 6 weeks after DPC sensitization. As to treatment: therapeutic diphenylcyclopropenone sensitization with weekly scalp DPC. The material sequenced was whole blood, taken in connection with sensitization to the hapten diphenylcyclopropenone (DPC). The receptors originated from a woman aged 45-60 years with alopecia areata. Some clones in this sample may be carry-over from other donors' samples.

The sample holds many counts of this clonotype. The CDR3 region is CASSPGLAGGKGQETQYF. CDR3 sequence (DNA): TGCGCCAGCAGCCCCGGACTAGCGGGAGGGAAGGGGCAAGAGACCCAGTACTTC. The rearrangement uses TRBV5-1 and TRBJ2-5; 15 nucleotides match TRBD2. Germline assignment: CDR1 SGHRS and CDR2 YFSETQ. This CDR3 is 18 amino acids long. V lost 4 bases to trimming and J lost 2 bases; unmatched junction nucleotides: 9.

This clonotype was seen repeatedly, ten times or more. V is TRBV12-3 or TRBV12-4 and J is TRBJ1-2; D remains unclear. CDR3 length: 14 amino acids. Trimming took 2 bases from V and 4 from J, leaving 11 bases between them. CDR3 in DNA: TGTGCCAGCAGTTTAAGGAGCGATCGCTATGGCTACACCTTC. Protein product: CASSLRSDRYGYTF.

The rearrangement uses TRBV7-9 and TRBJ2-1, with 13 positions matching TRBD2. The CDR3 is 17 amino acids. With V trimmed by 0 bases and J by 11 bases, 10 bases remained unmatched. Looked up from germline, CDR1 is SEHNR and CDR2 is FQNEAQ (reference sequence). Here the CDR3 reads CASSLAGVPGLAGKQFF. CDR3 DNA: TGTGCCAGCAGCTTAGCTGGGGTCCCGGGACTAGCGGGAAAGCAGTTCTTC.

This sequence joins TRBV6-6 and TRBJ1-2, with 8 bases matching TRBD1. The CDR3 is made up of 15 amino acids. Trimming removed 2 bases from V and 5 bases from J; junction bases left unmatched: 7. Germline values: CDR1 MNHNY, CDR2 SVGAGI (reference sequence). The CDR3 spells CASSYVGQGVYGYTF. As DNA, the CDR3 is TGTGCCAGCAGTTACGTCGGACAGGGCGTATATGGCTACACCTTC.

A few counts support this clonotype. The genes are TRBV6-1 and TRBJ2-1; D gene ambiguous. Germline values: CDR1 MNHNS, CDR2 SASEGT. The length of the CDR3 is 14 residues. V shed 5 bases and J shed 5 bases, with 13 bases lying between them. The CDR3 spells CASSRRTANNEQFF. The CDR3 DNA reads TGTGCCAGCAGTCGTAGGACGGCAAACAATGAGCAGTTCTTC.

This clonotype was seen at least ten times. The genes are TRBV28 and TRBJ2-5; the D is unclear. CDR1 and CDR2 (germline): MDHEN, SYDVKM. The V and J ends lost 3 bases and 5 bases respectively, with 4 bases between them. The CDR3 is made up of 11 amino acids. The CDR3 DNA reads TGTGCCAGCAGTTTTCTCGAGACCCAGTACTTC. Translated: CASSFLETQYF.

The chain joins TRBV25-1 to TRBJ1-2, with D hard to call. Germline lookup yields CDR1 MGHDK and CDR2 SYGVNS. Deletions cut 5 bases from V and 3 bases from J, with 10 bases between. The CDR3 runs 13 residues. The CDR3 sequence is CASSIDSDYGYTF. The DNA of the CDR3 is TGTGCCAGCAGTATCGATTCTGACTATGGCTACACCTTC.

This clonotype was detected ten times or more. This rearrangement joins TRBV18 to TRBJ1-6; 8 nucleotides match TRBD1. V was clipped by 0 bases and J by 8 bases; unmatched bases: 18. The CDR3 contains 20 residues. CDR1 and CDR2 (germline): KGHSH, LQKENI. The CDR3 reads CASSPPIRDRIPSEDSPLHF. The CDR3 nucleotides read TGTGCCAGCTCACCACCCATCCGGGACAGGATTCCGTCGGAGGATTCACCCCTCCACTTT.